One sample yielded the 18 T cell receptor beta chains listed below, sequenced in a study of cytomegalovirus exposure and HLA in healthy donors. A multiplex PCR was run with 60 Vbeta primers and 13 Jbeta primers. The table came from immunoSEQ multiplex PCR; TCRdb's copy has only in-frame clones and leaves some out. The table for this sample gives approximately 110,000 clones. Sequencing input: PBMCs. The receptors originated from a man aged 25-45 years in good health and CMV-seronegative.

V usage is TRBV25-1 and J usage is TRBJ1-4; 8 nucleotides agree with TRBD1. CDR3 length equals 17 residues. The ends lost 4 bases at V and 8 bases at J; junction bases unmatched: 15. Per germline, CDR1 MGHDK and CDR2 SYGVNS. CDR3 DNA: TGTGCCAGCAGTGTACTGGGACAGGTCGAAAGGGGGGAAAAACTGTTTTTT. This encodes CASSVLGQVERGEKLFF.

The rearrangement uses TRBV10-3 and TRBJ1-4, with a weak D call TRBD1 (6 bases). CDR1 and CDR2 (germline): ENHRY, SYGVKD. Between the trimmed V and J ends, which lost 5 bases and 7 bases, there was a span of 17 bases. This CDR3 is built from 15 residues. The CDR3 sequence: CAISPQQGLGEKLFF. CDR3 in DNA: TGTGCCATCAGTCCTCAACAGGGATTGGGTGAAAAACTGTTTTTT.

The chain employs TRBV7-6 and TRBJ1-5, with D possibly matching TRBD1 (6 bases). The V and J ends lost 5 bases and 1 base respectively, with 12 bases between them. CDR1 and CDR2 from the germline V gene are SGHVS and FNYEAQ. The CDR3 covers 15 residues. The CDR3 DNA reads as TGTGCCAGCAGCCTTACAGGGACGAGCAATCAGCCCCAGCATTTT. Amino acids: CASSLTGTSNQPQHF.

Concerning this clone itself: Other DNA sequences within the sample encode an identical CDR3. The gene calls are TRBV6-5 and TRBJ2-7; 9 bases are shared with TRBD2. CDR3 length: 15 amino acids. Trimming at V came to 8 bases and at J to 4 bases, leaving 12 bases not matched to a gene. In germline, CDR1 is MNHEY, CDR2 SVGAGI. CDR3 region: CASGPVREGFYEQYF. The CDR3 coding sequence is TGTGCCAGCGGTCCGGTGCGGGAGGGCTTTTACGAGCAGTACTTC.

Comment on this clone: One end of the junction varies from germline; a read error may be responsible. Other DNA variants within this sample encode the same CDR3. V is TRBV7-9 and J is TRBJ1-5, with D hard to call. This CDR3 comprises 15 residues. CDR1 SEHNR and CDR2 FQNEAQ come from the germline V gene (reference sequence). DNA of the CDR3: TGCGCCAGCAGCGACGGGTTAACTCCGGGTCAGCCCCAGCATTTT. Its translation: CASSDGLTPGQPQHF.

The CDR3 nucleotides are TGTGCCAGCAGTTTGCAACGGACGGGGTATGGCTACACCTTC. Its translation is CASSLQRTGYGYTF. This sequence joins TRBV28 and TRBJ1-2; D call uncertain. With 3 bases removed from V and 5 bases from J, the gap between germline ends came to 13 bases. The CDR3 is made up of 14 amino acids. The germline CDR1 and CDR2 sequences are MDHEN and SYDVKM.

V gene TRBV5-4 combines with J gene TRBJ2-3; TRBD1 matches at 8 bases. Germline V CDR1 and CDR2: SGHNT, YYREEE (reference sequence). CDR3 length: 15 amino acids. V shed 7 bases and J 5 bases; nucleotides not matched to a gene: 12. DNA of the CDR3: TGTGCCAGCTCCAAGACAGGGGCCAGGGGAGATACGCAGTATTTT. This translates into CASSKTGARGDTQYF. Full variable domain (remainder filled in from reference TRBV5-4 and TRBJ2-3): ETGVTQSPTHLIKTRGQQVTLRCSSQSGHNTVSWYQQALGQGPQFIFQYYREEENGRGNFPPRFSGLQFPNYSSELNVNALELDDSALYLCASSKTGARGDTQYFGPGTRLTVL.

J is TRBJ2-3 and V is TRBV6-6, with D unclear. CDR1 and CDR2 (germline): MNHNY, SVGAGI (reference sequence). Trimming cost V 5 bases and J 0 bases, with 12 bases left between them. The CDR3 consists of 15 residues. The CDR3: CASSPPSPSTDTQYF. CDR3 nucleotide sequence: TGTGCCAGCAGTCCCCCAAGCCCTAGCACAGATACGCAGTATTTT.

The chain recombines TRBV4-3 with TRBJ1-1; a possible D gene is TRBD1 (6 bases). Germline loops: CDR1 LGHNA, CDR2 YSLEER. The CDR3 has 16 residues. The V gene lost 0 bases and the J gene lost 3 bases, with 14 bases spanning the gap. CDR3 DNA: TGCGCCAGCAGCCAAGATCCAGTGGGGGCGCACACTGAAGCTTTCTTT. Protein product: CASSQDPVGAHTEAFF.

The CDR3 protein is CSVRQGWGETQYF. As DNA, the CDR3 is TGCAGCGTTCGACAGGGTTGGGGAGAGACCCAGTACTTC. V is TRBV29-1 and J is TRBJ2-5, with 7 bases that match TRBD1. The V gene end was trimmed by 5 bases and the J gene end by 4 bases; junction bases not matched to a gene: 7. Germline assignment: CDR1 SQVTM and CDR2 ANQGSEA. The CDR3 sequence is 13 residues long.

CDR3 DNA sequence: TGTGCCAGCAGCGTAGCAGCCTCAGGGGGCGAGCAGTACTTC. Translated, it gives CASSVAASGGEQYF. The V and J genes are TRBV9 and TRBJ2-7; 7 nucleotides line up with TRBD1. The junction had 6 bases not matched to a gene; V was cut back by 0 bases and J by 6 bases. Germline V gene data show CDR1 as SGDLS and CDR2 as YYNGEE. This CDR3 region has 14 residues.

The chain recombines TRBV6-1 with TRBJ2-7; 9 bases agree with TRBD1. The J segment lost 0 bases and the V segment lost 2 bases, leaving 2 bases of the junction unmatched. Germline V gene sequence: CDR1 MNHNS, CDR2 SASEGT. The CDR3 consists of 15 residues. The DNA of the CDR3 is TGTGCCAGCAGTGAATGGGACAGGGCCTCCTACGAGCAGTACTTC. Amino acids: CASSEWDRASYEQYF.

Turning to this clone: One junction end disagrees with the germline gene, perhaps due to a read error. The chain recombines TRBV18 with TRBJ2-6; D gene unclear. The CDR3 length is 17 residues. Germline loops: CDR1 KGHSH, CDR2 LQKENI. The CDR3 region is CAGSPPVAEAGANVLTF. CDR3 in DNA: TGTGCCGGCTCACCCCCTGTGGCGGAAGCTGGGGCCAACGTCCTGACTTTC.

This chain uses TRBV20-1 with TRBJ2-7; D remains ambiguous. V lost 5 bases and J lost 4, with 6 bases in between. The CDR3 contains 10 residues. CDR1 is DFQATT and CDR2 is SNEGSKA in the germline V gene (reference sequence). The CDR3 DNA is TGCAGTGCTGCGACTTACGAGCAGTACTTC. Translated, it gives CSAATYEQYF.

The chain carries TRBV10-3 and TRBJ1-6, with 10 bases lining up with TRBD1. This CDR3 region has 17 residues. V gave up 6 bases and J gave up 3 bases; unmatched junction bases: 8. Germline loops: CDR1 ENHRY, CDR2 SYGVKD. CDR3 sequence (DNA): TGTGCCATCAGCGGGACAGGGGCCCCCTTCTATAATTCACCCCTCCACTTT. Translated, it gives CAISGTGAPFYNSPLHF.

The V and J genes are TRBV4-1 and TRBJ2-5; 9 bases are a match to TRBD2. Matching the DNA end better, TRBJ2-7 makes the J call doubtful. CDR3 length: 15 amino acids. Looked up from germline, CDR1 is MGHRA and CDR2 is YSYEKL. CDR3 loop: CASSQGLAGTYEQYF. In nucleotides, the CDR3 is TGCGCCAGCAGCCAAGGTCTAGCGGGAACGTACGAGCAGTACTTC.

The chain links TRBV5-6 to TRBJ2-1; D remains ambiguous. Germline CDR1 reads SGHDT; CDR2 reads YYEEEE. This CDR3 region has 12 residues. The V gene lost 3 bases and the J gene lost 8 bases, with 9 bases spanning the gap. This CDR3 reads CASSSRLYEQFF. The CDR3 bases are TGTGCCAGCAGCTCCCGACTCTATGAGCAGTTCTTC.

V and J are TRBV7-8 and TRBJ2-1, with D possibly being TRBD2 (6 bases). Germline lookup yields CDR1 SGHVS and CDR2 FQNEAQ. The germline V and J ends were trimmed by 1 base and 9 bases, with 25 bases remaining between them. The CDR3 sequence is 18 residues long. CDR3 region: CASSLVVPGLVAGGEQFF. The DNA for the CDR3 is TGTGCCAGCAGCTTAGTAGTTCCGGGACTGGTGGCTGGGGGTGAGCAGTTCTTC.